These 15 T cell receptor beta chains originate from one sample sequenced in a study of persistence of HIV-infected CD4 T cells. The stimulus was an HIV-1 Gag 15-mer peptide pool, roughly 1 ug/peptide/mL. Sorting of responding CD4+ T cells relied on upregulated CD40 ligand together with CD69. This was the immunoSEQ version 4 assay in survey mode. TCRdb's copy holds only in-frame clones and misses some; the assay was immunoSEQ multiplex PCR. The table shows 25,000 to 35,000 clones, with approximately 66% occurring only once. Antigens of these TCRs are unknown. The sample consisted of CD4+ T cells sorted from PBMCs after approximately 19-hour stimulation, taken from a patient who received antiretroviral therapy. These receptors came from an adult man with HIV who was CMV-seropositive.

The chain uses TRBV7-9 and TRBJ1-2, with 8 bases fitting TRBD1. V lost 2 bases and J lost 8; bases outside the gene matches: 7. The length of the CDR3 is 14 residues. In germline, CDR1 is SEHNR, CDR2 FQNEAQ (reference sequence). The CDR3 here is CASSLNQGASGYTF. For the CDR3, the DNA is TGTGCCAGCAGCTTAAACCAGGGGGCCTCCGGCTACACCTTC.

Here the CDR3 DNA reads TGTGCCAGCAGTCGAAGGGGGATCGGGAACACTGAAGCTTTCTTT. Amino acids: CASSRRGIGNTEAFF. The chain recombines TRBV6-5 with TRBJ1-1; TRBD1 is a possible D gene (6 bases). With 5 bases removed from V and 1 base from J, the gap between germline ends came to 14 bases. The CDR3 consists of 15 residues. Per germline, CDR1 MNHEY and CDR2 SVGAGI.

The J gene is TRBJ1-1, the V gene TRBV20-1, with D possibly TRBD1 on 6 matching bases. The ends were cut back, 4 bases at V and 10 bases at J, with 10 bases in the middle. The CDR3 consists of 10 residues. Per the germline V gene, CDR1 is DFQATT and CDR2 is SNEGSKA (reference sequence). CDR3 region: CSANREGAFF. Written as DNA, the CDR3 is TGCAGTGCTAACAGGGAAGGAGCTTTCTTT.

This rearrangement joins TRBV30 to TRBJ1-2; unclear D gene. The germline V gene encodes CDR1 GTSNPN and CDR2 SVGIG (reference sequence). The CDR3 runs 12 residues. The V end was cut by 1 base, the J end by 4 bases, with 7 bases between. CDR3 residues: CAWSADGYGYTF. CDR3 DNA: TGTGCCTGGAGTGCCGATGGCTATGGCTACACCTTC.

The CDR3 sequence is CASSRGTDNYGYTF. DNA for the CDR3: TGTGCCAGCAGTCGCGGGACAGATAACTATGGCTACACCTTC. The rearrangement links TRBV28 to TRBJ1-2, with 7 bases that match TRBD1. V lost 5 bases to trimming and J lost 1 base; unmatched junction nucleotides: 4. Germline V gene lookup returns CDR1 MDHEN and CDR2 SYDVKM. The CDR3 contains 14 residues.

The gene calls are TRBV6-5 and TRBJ1-4; unclear D gene. Germline CDR1 is MNHEY and CDR2 is SVGAGI. The CDR3 consists of 16 residues. Trimming took off 4 bases at V and 3 bases at J, with 15 bases between the two ends. The CDR3 spells CASSSLLAGPNEKLFF. In nucleotides, the CDR3 is TGTGCCAGCAGTTCTCTTTTAGCAGGACCTAATGAAAAACTGTTTTTT.

The J gene is TRBJ1-3, the V gene TRBV5-1; no definite D call. V was cut by 2 bases and J by 1 base, with 19 bases left in between. CDR1 and CDR2 from the germline V gene are SGHRS and YFSETQ. This CDR3 comprises 18 residues. Here the CDR3 DNA reads TGCGCCAGCAGCTTTGCCGGATTAAATCGAGGGTCTGGAAACACCATATATTTT. Residues: CASSFAGLNRGSGNTIYF.

The chain is built from TRBV3-1 (or the pseudogene TRBV3-2) and TRBJ1-1; D might be TRBD1 (5 bases). The CDR3 loop spans 13 amino acids. Trimming removed 10 bases at V and 0 bases at J, with 12 bases between. Germline CDR1 reads LGHDT; CDR2 reads YNNKEL (reference sequence). The CDR3 DNA is TGTGCCACCGGGGGGAACATGAACACTGAAGCTTTCTTT. It codes for CATGGNMNTEAFF.

V gene TRBV18 combines with J gene TRBJ2-7; unclear D gene. V lost 3 bases, J lost 7 bases, and 22 bases lay in between. CDR3 length equals 16 residues. CDR1 and CDR2 (germline): KGHSH, LQKENI. CDR3 bases: TGTGCCAGCTCACCCCCAAGGAGAGATACTCTCAGAGAGCAGTACTTC. The encoded protein is CASSPPRRDTLREQYF.

The chain carries TRBV6-6 and TRBJ1-2; TRBD1 might be the D (6 bases). This CDR3 comprises 13 residues. Trimming left V 8 bases short and J 0 bases short, with 10 bases between. Germline CDR1 MNHNY, CDR2 SVGAGI (reference sequence). The chain's CDR3 is CASETGSNYGYTF. CDR3 bases: TGTGCCAGCGAGACAGGCTCTAACTATGGCTACACCTTC.

V is TRBV7-3 and J is TRBJ1-1; D remains ambiguous. The CDR3 contains 15 residues. Germline-derived CDR1 and CDR2 are SGHTA and FQGTGA. The V gene lost 5 bases and the J gene lost 4 bases, with 17 bases spanning the gap. CDR3 sequence: CASSPGPLSGTEAFF. CDR3 bases: TGTGCCAGCAGCCCCGGACCGTTAAGCGGCACTGAAGCTTTCTTT.

The J gene is TRBJ2-7, the V gene TRBV10-1; D ambiguous. The CDR3 totals 10 residues. V gave up 8 bases and J gave up 3 bases, with 5 bases separating them. Per the germline V gene, CDR1 is WNHNN and CDR2 is SYGVQD (reference sequence). CDR3 sequence reads: CASPNYEQYF. Written as DNA, the CDR3 is TGCGCCAGCCCTAACTACGAGCAGTACTTC.

The chain employs TRBV12-3 or TRBV12-4 and TRBJ2-7; D not resolved. Trimming stripped 4 bases from V and 0 bases from J, with 4 bases between. CDR3 length: 12 amino acids. This CDR3 is CASSWTSYEQYF. In nucleotides, the CDR3 is TGTGCCAGCAGTTGGACCTCCTACGAGCAGTACTTC.

The chain couples TRBV27 to TRBJ1-6; TRBD1 matches at 8 bases. V lost 4 bases, J lost 0 bases, and 14 bases stayed unmatched. Germline CDR1 is MNHEY and CDR2 is SMNVEV (reference sequence). The CDR3 contains 20 residues. CDR3 nucleotides: TGTGCCAGCAGTTCCAGGGGGCAGGCCGATGAATCCTCCTATAATTCACCCCTCCACTTT. The encoded protein is CASSSRGQADESSYNSPLHF.

This clone was counted a few times. The V call is TRBV19, the J call TRBJ2-7, with a tentative D call TRBD1 (5 bases). Deletions cut 4 bases from V and 0 bases from J, with 16 bases between. This CDR3 is built from 16 residues. Germline V CDR1 and CDR2: LNHDA, SQIVND (reference sequence). CDR3 sequence (DNA): TGTGCCAGTAGTACGGGCGGCAGGGTCGTCTCCTACGAGCAGTACTTC. It yields the protein CASSTGGRVVSYEQYF.